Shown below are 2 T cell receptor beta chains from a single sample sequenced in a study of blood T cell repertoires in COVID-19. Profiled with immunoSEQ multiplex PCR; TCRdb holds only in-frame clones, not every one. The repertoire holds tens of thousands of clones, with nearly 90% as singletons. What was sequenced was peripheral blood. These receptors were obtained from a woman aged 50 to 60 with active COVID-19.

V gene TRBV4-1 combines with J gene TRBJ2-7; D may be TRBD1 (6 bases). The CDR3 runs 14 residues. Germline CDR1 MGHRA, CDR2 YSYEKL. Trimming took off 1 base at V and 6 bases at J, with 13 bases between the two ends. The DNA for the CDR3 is TGCGCCAGCAGCCAAGCTCACAGGGCGTCCGAGCAGTACTTC. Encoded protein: CASSQAHRASEQYF.

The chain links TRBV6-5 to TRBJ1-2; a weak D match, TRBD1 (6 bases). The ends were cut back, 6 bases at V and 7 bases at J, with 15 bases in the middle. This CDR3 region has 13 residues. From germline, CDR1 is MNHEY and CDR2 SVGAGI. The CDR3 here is CASRPGTLGGYTF. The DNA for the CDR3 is TGTGCCAGCAGACCCGGGACACTCGGTGGCTACACCTTC.